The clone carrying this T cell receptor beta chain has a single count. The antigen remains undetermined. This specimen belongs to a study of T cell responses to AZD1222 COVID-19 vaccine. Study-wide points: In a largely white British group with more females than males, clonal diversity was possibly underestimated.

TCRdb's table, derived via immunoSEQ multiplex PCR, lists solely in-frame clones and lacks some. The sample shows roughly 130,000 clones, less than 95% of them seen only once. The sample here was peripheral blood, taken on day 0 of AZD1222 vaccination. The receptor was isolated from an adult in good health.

The DNA of the CDR3 is TGTGCCACCAGTGACTCTAGCTGGGGGGGCGACGAGACCCAGTACTTC. This sequence encodes CATSDSSWGGDETQYF. This chain links TRBV24-1 with TRBJ2-5; the D gene is possibly TRBD2 (7 bases). V was cut by 4 bases and J by 5 bases, with 19 bases left in between. Germline values: CDR1 KGHDR, CDR2 SFDVKD. The CDR3 loop spans 16 amino acids.